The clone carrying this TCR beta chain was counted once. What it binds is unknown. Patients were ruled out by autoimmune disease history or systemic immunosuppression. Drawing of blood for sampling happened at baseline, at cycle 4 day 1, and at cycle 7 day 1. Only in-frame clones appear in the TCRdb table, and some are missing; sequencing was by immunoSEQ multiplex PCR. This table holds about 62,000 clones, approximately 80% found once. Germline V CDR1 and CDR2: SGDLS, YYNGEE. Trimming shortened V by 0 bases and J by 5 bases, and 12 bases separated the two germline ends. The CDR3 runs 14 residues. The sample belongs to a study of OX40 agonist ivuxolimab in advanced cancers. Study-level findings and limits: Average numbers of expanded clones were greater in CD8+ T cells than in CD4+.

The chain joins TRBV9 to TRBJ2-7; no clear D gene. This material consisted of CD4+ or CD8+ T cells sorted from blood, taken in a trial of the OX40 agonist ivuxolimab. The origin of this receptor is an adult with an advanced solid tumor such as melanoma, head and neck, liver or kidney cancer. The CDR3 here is CASSVEDWSHEQYF. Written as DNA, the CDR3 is TGTGCCAGCAGCGTAGAAGACTGGTCCCACGAGCAGTACTTC.